This T cell receptor beta chain was identified during a study of Ad26.COV2.S vaccination and SARS-CoV-2 variants. Germline CDR1 LGHDT, CDR2 YNNKEL (reference sequence). This CDR3 spans 15 amino acids. Trimming shortened V by 5 bases and J by 1 base, and 15 bases separated the two germline ends. Treatment denoted: around 19 received Ad26.COV2.S at low or high dose, single or two shots; a few received placebo; per-sample allocation not given. It was on day 63 after the first vaccine or placebo injection that samples were taken. An 18-55-year-old adult in Boston served as donor. Using immunoSEQ multiplex PCR, the repertoire was profiled, and TCRdb retains in-frame clones only, with some absent. The profile shows hundreds of thousands of clones, about nine tenths of them singletons.

The material sequenced was peripheral blood, taken in a trial of Ad26.COV2.S vaccine versus placebo. The rearrangement uses TRBV3-1 (or the pseudogene TRBV3-2) and TRBJ2-7, with D perhaps matching TRBD1 or TRBD2 (5 bases each). The clonotype originates from a person aged 18 to 59 who received the Ad26.COV2.S COVID-19 vaccine or a placebo. CDR3 amino acids: CASSWTMGPSYEQYF. The CDR3, as DNA: TGTGCCAGCAGCTGGACCATGGGACCGTCCTACGAGCAGTACTTC.